This T cell receptor (beta chain) was sequenced for a study of control samples from healthy donors and cancer patients. The V and J ends lost 6 bases and 1 base, in that order; junction bases with no gene match: 7. The germline CDR1 and CDR2 sequences are KGHSH and LQKENI. This CDR3 comprises 15 residues. Data came from immunoSEQ multiplex PCR; TCRdb stores just in-frame clones and leaves some out. The sample records some 150,000 clones, around 94% being singletons. This TCR derives from a man aged 55 to 70 with colorectal cancer. V usage is TRBV18 and J usage is TRBJ1-2; TRBD1 aligns across 8 bases. Sequencing input: PBMCs. CDR3 loop: CASSPGTGDNYGYTF. In DNA, the CDR3 is TGTGCCAGCTCTCCAGGGACAGGTGATAACTATGGCTACACCTTC.